This TCR beta chain comes out of a study of cytomegalovirus exposure and HLA in healthy donors. Trimming took 5 bases from V and 0 from J, leaving 16 bases between them. Germline CDR1 reads SQVTM; CDR2 reads ANQGSEA. CDR3 size: 15 residues. Clones were sequenced by immunoSEQ multiplex PCR, and TCRdb holds only the in-frame ones, with some missing. The sample has some 120,000 clones; approximately 91% are singletons. The donors formed part of the roughly 120-subject validation cohort, distinct from the roughly 620-subject first cohort. Study outcomes and limitations: Whilst most TCR sequences proved rare, a subset of public TCRs occurred across many donors.

With regard to this clone: As yet, its antigen is unknown.

The chain links TRBV29-1 to TRBJ1-1; TRBD1 is a possible D gene (6 bases). The sequenced sample consisted of PBMCs. The receptor was derived from a man aged 30-40 years in good health and CMV-seronegative. The CDR3 sequence is CSVQDSGNLNTEAFF. DNA for the CDR3: TGCAGCGTTCAGGACAGCGGAAATTTGAACACTGAAGCTTTCTTT. Full variable domain (remainder filled in from reference TRBV29-1 and TRBJ1-1): SAVISQKPSRDICQRGTSLTIQCQVDSQVTMMFWYRQQPGQSLTLIATANQGSEATYESGFVIDKFPISRPNLTFSTLTVSNMSPEDSSIYLCSVQDSGNLNTEAFFGQGTRLTVV.